Here is one T cell receptor (beta chain) with its context. Clones were read by immunoSEQ multiplex PCR, and TCRdb kept only the in-frame ones, dropping some. Of about 210,000 clones in the sample, about four fifths were seen once. CDR1 is SQVTM and CDR2 is ANQGSEA in the germline V gene. The CDR3 runs 13 residues. Losses at the gene ends were 7 bases for V and 5 bases for J; bases not matched to a gene: 6. The data were taken from a study of blood T cell repertoires in COVID-19. Study in general: Whether acute or convalescent, the COVID-19 samples came from the United States, Italy and Spain.

The rearrangement joins TRBV29-1 to TRBJ2-1, with 9 bases fitting TRBD1. This TCR came from a woman aged 60-70 years with COVID-19, enrolled during active disease. Sequenced sample: peripheral blood. CDR3 sequence: CSARQGGNNEQFF. CDR3 coding DNA: TGCAGCGCACGACAGGGGGGCAACAATGAGCAGTTCTTC.